Below, one TCR beta chain is given with its context. The CDR3 is 11 amino acids. V was cut by 8 bases and J by 6 bases, with 11 bases left in between. The germline CDR1 and CDR2 sequences are SQVTM and ANQGSEA. Here immunoSEQ multiplex PCR was the method, and the copy in TCRdb shows in-frame clones only, minus some. Among 20,000 to 25,000 clones listed, approximately 40% were seen once. This sample was included in a study of graft-versus-host responses after intestinal transplantation. In the study overall: All recipients got anti-thymocyte globulin induction, then tacrolimus and steroids for 2 to 3 years.

Findings of the study overall: Graft-donor T cell macrochimerism coincided with high graft-versus-host to host-versus-graft clonal ratios in allografts. Marrow from the recipient contained GvH clones, some of which had appeared first in ileum or blood.

Investigators plated around 200,000 CFSE-labeled responder cells together with around 200,000 irradiated stimulator cells labeled with violet dye. The chain employs TRBV29-1 and TRBJ2-1; D gene ambiguous. The TCR was taken from a human patient who received an intestinal transplant. Sequencing used alloreactive CD8+ T cells from a mixed lymphocyte reaction culture, obtained before intestinal transplant. Subset defined: CFSE-low proliferating T cells sorted from roughly 6-day pre-transplant mixed lymphocyte reaction (GvH or HvG direction). The CDR3 reads CSYLAANEQFF. DNA for the CDR3: TGCAGCTATTTAGCCGCCAATGAGCAGTTCTTC.